Listed here are 20 T cell receptor beta chains from one sample, sequenced in a study of cytomegalovirus exposure and HLA in healthy donors. PCR primers comprised 60 Vbeta and 13 Jbeta primers. The repertoire was sequenced with immunoSEQ multiplex PCR; TCRdb's copy has only in-frame clones and lacks some. The sample has about 160,000 clones; over 60% are singletons. The sequencing input was PBMCs. Receptor source: a woman aged 25-40 years in good health and CMV-seronegative.

V gene TRBV28 combines with J gene TRBJ2-3; TRBD1 might be the D (5 bases). This CDR3 comprises 15 residues. Germline V gives CDR1 MDHEN, CDR2 SYDVKM. Trimming shortened V by 5 bases and J by 7 bases, and 19 bases separated the two germline ends. The CDR3 bases are TGTGCCAGCAGTCCCACCGGACATCGTCTAAATACGCAGTATTTT. This codes for CASSPTGHRLNTQYF. The whole variable domain, remainder taken from reference TRBV28 and TRBJ2-3, is DVKVTQSSRYLVKRTGEKVFLECVQDMDHENMFWYRQDPGLGLRLIYFSYDVKMKEKGDIPEGYSVSREKKERFSLILESASTNQTSMYLCASSPTGHRLNTQYFGPGTRLTVL.

The V gene is TRBV30, the J gene TRBJ2-7; TRBD2 matches at 13 bases. Germline V CDR1 and CDR2: GTSNPN, SVGIG (reference sequence). With V trimmed by 6 bases and J by 5 bases, 7 bases remained unmatched. The CDR3 totals 14 residues. The CDR3 DNA is TGTGCCTGTTGGACTAGCGGGAGTCCCCACGAGCAGTACTTC. Its protein product is CACWTSGSPHEQYF.

In DNA form, the CDR3 reads TGTGCCAGCAGTGGACAGCCCAATCAGCCCCAGCATTTT. Its translation is CASSGQPNQPQHF. The V call is TRBV6-4, the J call TRBJ1-5; D perhaps matches TRBD1 (5 bases). With 4 bases removed from V and 3 bases from J, the gap between germline ends came to 7 bases. Germline CDR1 is MRHNA and CDR2 is SNTAGT. The CDR3 contains 13 residues.

In nucleotides, the CDR3 is TGCGCCAGCAGCCACCACCGGGACTCCGGGACCTACTACTATGGCTACACCTTC. Translation gives CASSHHRDSGTYYYGYTF. The chain recombines TRBV4-3 with TRBJ1-2; tentatively, D is TRBD1 (5 bases). The CDR3 consists of 18 residues. Germline V gene lookup returns CDR1 LGHNA and CDR2 YSLEER. The V end lost 3 bases, the J end lost 3 bases, and 23 bases lay between the germline ends.

CDR3 nucleotides: TGCGCCAGCAGCTTGGCTGGGACAGGGGCGGAGGGCTACACCTTC. Protein product: CASSLAGTGAEGYTF. The V and J genes are TRBV5-1 and TRBJ1-2, with TRBD1 identical over 10 bases. The CDR3 extends over 15 amino acids. Trimming removed 0 bases from V and 8 bases from J; junction bases left unmatched: 7. From germline, CDR1 is SGHRS and CDR2 YFSETQ.

This clone came up a few times. This chain uses TRBV9 with TRBJ1-6; TRBD1 matches 8 bases. The CDR3 has 16 residues. Germline V gene sequence: CDR1 SGDLS, CDR2 YYNGEE. V was clipped by 4 bases and J by 10 bases; unmatched bases: 13. The CDR3 bases are TGTGCCAGCAGCCTCCAGGGGGGGACAGGAGACTCACCCCTCCACTTT. It encodes CASSLQGGTGDSPLHF.

This chain uses TRBV28 with TRBJ2-6, with D possibly matching TRBD1 (5 bases). The V gene lost 5 bases and the J gene lost 2 bases, with 13 bases spanning the gap. Germline values: CDR1 MDHEN, CDR2 SYDVKM. The CDR3 is 16 residues long. The CDR3 here is CASSHRQKPGANVLTF. The CDR3 bases are TGTGCCAGCAGTCACCGACAGAAACCTGGGGCCAACGTCCTGACTTTC.

This rearrangement joins TRBV14 to TRBJ2-1, with a tentative D call TRBD2 (8 bases). V lost 5 bases to trimming and J lost 5 bases, with 25 bases between them. This CDR3 is built from 18 residues. CDR1 and CDR2 (germline): SGHDN, FVKESK. The CDR3 here is CASSYRDSGGIRDNEQFF. CDR3 sequence (DNA): TGTGCCAGCAGCTACCGGGACAGCGGGGGCATAAGGGACAATGAGCAGTTCTTC.

This clone was recorded once. V is TRBV19 and J is TRBJ2-4, with D perhaps matching TRBD2 (6 bases). CDR1 and CDR2 from the germline V gene are LNHDA and SQIVND (reference sequence). The CDR3 runs to 14 residues. The V and J ends lost 4 bases and 11 bases respectively, with 18 bases between them. Here the CDR3 DNA reads TGTGCCAGTAGTAACCCGGGGGAAATCTTAGTTCAGTACTTC. It specifies CASSNPGEILVQYF.

The chain uses TRBV4-1 and TRBJ2-1; TRBD2 agrees at 7 bases. The CDR3 spans 15 residues. J lost 5 bases, V lost 4 bases, and 8 bases had no gene match. Per the germline V gene, CDR1 is MGHRA and CDR2 is YSYEKL. CDR3 region: CASSLRLASNNEQFF. CDR3 DNA: TGCGCCAGCAGCCTCCGACTAGCCTCTAACAATGAGCAGTTCTTC.

The chain uses TRBV5-1 and TRBJ1-4, with no clear D. V was clipped by 3 bases and J by 0 bases, with 6 bases between them. The CDR3 runs 14 residues. Germline CDR1 SGHRS, CDR2 YFSETQ. The CDR3 coding sequence is TGCGCCAGCAGCTCAGATTCAACTAATGAAAAACTGTTTTTT. Translation gives CASSSDSTNEKLFF. Together with reference TRBV5-1 and TRBJ1-4, the CDR3 gives the full variable domain: KAGVTQTPRYLIKTRGQQVTLSCSPISGHRSVSWYQQTPGQGLQFLFEYFSETQRNKGNFPGRFSGRQFSNSRSEMNVSTLELGDSALYLCASSSDSTNEKLFFGSGTQLSVL.

CDR3 sequence reads: CASSTRRVTGNTIYF. The CDR3 nucleotides are TGTGCCAGCAGTACTAGAAGGGTCACTGGAAACACCATATATTTT. The chain combines TRBV6-4 with TRBJ1-3; D unresolved. V gave up 5 bases and J gave up 2 bases, with 13 bases separating them. CDR3 size: 15 residues. The germline V gene encodes CDR1 MRHNA and CDR2 SNTAGT.

The chain carries TRBV5-6 and TRBJ2-3; 10 positions match TRBD2. The CDR3 length is 17 residues. Trimming cost V 4 bases and J 0 bases; bases outside gene matches: 8. The germline gives CDR1 SGHDT, CDR2 YYEEEE. The CDR3 reads CASSARTSGTSTDTQYF. CDR3 nucleotide sequence: TGTGCCAGCAGCGCGAGAACTAGCGGGACTAGCACAGATACGCAGTATTTT.

In its sample, this clone was seen once. This chain links TRBV7-2 with TRBJ2-2, with 12 nucleotides matching TRBD2. This CDR3 has 15 residues. The V segment lost 5 bases and the J segment 5 bases; nucleotides outside the gene matches: 3. Germline V gene data show CDR1 as SGHTA and CDR2 as FQGNSA. The CDR3 loop is CASSPGTSGTGELFF. CDR3 nucleotide sequence: TGTGCCAGCAGCCCCGGGACTAGCGGGACCGGGGAGCTGTTTTTT.

The chain uses TRBV4-3 and TRBJ2-1, with TRBD2 matching over 12 bases. V lost 0 bases and J lost 9; bases outside the gene matches: 3. Per the germline V gene, CDR1 is LGHNA and CDR2 is YSLEER. The CDR3 spans 15 residues. CDR3 in amino acids: CASSQETSGGVEQFF. The CDR3 DNA follows: TGCGCCAGCAGCCAAGAGACTAGCGGGGGTGTTGAGCAGTTCTTC.

The V and J genes are TRBV7-9 and TRBJ2-7, with D hard to call. CDR1 SEHNR and CDR2 FQNEAQ come from the germline V gene (reference sequence). This CDR3 spans 12 amino acids. V shed 2 bases and J shed 3 bases, with 5 bases lying between them. Written as DNA, the CDR3 is TGTGCCAGCAGCTTACCCAGCTACGAGCAGTACTTC. This sequence encodes CASSLPSYEQYF. The variable domain in full, completed from reference TRBV7-9 and TRBJ2-7, reads DTGVSQNPRHKITKRGQNVTFRCDPISEHNRLYWYRQTLGQGPEFLTYFQNEAQLEKSRLLSDRFSAERPKGSFSTLEIQRTEQGDSAMYLCASSLPSYEQYFGPGTRLTVT.

This clone was counted between two and nine times. This sequence joins TRBV6-4 and TRBJ1-1; TRBD1 might be the D (6 bases). The CDR3 runs to 11 residues. Trimming pared 6 bases from V and 8 bases from J, leaving 10 bases between. The germline CDR1 and CDR2 sequences are MRHNA and SNTAGT. The CDR3: CASRAGEEAFF. As DNA, the CDR3 is TGTGCCAGCAGGGCAGGGGAGGAAGCTTTCTTT.

The chain combines TRBV6-5 with TRBJ1-1, with D perhaps TRBD1 (5 bases). CDR3 length: 14 amino acids. Trimming shortened V by 5 bases and J by 4 bases, and 14 bases separated the two germline ends. Germline V gene sequence: CDR1 MNHEY, CDR2 SVGAGI. CDR3 coding DNA: TGTGCCAGCAGTCCGCCAGGGTTTTCCACTGAAGCTTTCTTT. Protein product: CASSPPGFSTEAFF.

This chain connects TRBV28 to TRBJ2-5; 8 bases agree with TRBD1. The last part of the DNA fits TRBJ2-7 better; the J call may be wrong. Looked up from germline, CDR1 is MDHEN and CDR2 is SYDVKM. The CDR3 consists of 13 residues. CDR3 in amino acids: CASSLDRAYEQYF. CDR3 DNA: TGTGCCAGCAGTTTGGACAGGGCCTACGAGCAGTACTTC.

This clone has more than one count but fewer than ten. The chain has TRBV9 and TRBJ1-3; D possibly corresponds to TRBD1 (6 bases). Deletions cut 6 bases from V and 4 bases from J, with 17 bases between. Germline CDR1 and CDR2: SGDLS and YYNGEE. This CDR3 comprises 15 residues. Here the CDR3 reads CASNDRGYRGNTIYF. Here the CDR3 DNA reads TGTGCCAGCAACGATAGGGGGTATCGAGGAAACACCATATATTTT.